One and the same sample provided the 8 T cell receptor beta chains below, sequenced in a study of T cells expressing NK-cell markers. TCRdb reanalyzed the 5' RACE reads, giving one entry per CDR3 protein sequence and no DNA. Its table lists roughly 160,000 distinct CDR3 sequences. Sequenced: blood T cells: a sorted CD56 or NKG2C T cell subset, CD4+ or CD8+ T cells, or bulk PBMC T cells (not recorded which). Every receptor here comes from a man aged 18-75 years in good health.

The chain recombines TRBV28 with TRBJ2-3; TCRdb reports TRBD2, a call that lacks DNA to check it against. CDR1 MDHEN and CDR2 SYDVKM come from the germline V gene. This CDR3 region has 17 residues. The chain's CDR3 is CASSPLGTSGGADTQYF.

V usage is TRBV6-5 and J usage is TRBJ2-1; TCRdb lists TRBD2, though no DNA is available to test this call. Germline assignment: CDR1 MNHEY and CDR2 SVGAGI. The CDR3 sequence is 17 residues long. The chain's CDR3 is CASSYTPRLAGYNEQFF.

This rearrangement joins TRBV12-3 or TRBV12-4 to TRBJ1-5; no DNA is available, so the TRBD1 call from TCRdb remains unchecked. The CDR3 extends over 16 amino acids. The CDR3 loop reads CASSFYGQGMGQPQHF.

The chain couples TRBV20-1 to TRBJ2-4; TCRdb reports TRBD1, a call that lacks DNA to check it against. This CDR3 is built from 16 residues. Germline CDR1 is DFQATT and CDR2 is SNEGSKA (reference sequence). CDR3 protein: CSAFLRDTLPANIQYF.

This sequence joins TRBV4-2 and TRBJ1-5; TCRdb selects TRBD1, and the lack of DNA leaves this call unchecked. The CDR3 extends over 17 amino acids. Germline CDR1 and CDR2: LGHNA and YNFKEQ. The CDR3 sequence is CASSQVSGQFSNQPQHF.

This chain's CDR3 is CASSKGWGYEQYF. This chain connects TRBV9 to TRBJ2-7; TCRdb's D call, TRBD2, is unchecked because there is no DNA. The CDR3 totals 13 residues. The germline V gene encodes CDR1 SGDLS and CDR2 YYNGEE.

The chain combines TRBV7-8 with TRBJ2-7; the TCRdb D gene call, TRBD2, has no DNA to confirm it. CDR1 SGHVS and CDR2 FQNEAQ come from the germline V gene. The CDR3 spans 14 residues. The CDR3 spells CASSPTTRVDEQYF.

CDR3 protein: CSARDLRGTEAFF. The V and J genes are TRBV20-1 and TRBJ1-1; TCRdb names TRBD1, which stays unverified in the absence of DNA. Germline values: CDR1 DFQATT, CDR2 SNEGSKA (reference sequence). The CDR3 runs 13 residues.